This is a list of T cell receptor beta chains from one sample in a study of response to subunit inactivated influenza vaccine. A single record per CDR3 protein comes from TCRdb applying MiXCR to the RT-PCR reads. The sample lists over 150,000 distinct CDR3 sequences, around 9.9% occurring once. The source material was non-naive T cells sorted from PBMCs, sampled more than 35 days after vaccination. These receptors originate from a man in his fifties or sixties who received an inactivated influenza vaccine. CDR3s include the opening cysteine and the closing phenylalanine or tryptophan. The D gene is left open where the match is weak. Clone size appears in some rows only: once, few, many, or a class for an expanded clone.

>many|14|TRBJ1-1|TRBV12-3/TRBV12-4|NA
CASSTPGKATEAFF
TGTGCCAGCAGTACCCCGGGGAAGGCCACTGAAGCTTTCTTT
>NA|15|TRBJ2-3|TRBV4-3|TRBD2
CASSQGAGGQDTQYF
TGCGCCAGCAGCCAAGGAGCGGGGGGGCAGGATACGCAGTATTTT
>many|14|TRBJ2-1|TRBV5-1|NA
CASSGRDGYNEQFF
TGCGCCAGCAGCGGACGGGACGGGTACAATGAGCAGTTCTTC
>few|11|TRBJ1-2|TRBV28|NA
CASSQGSGYTF
TGTGCCAGCAGTCAGGGGTCAGGCTACACCTTC
>few|16|TRBJ2-1|TRBV27|TRBD2
CATRRLAGESYNEQFF
TGTGCCACCCGTCGACTAGCGGGAGAGTCCTACAATGAGCAGTTCTTC
>NA|17|TRBJ2-7|TRBV6-5|TRBD2
CASSYTNSGRGFYEQYF
TGTGCCAGCAGCTATACGAATAGCGGGAGAGGGTTCTACGAGCAGTACTTC
>medium-sized|13|TRBJ2-5|TRBV7-2|NA
CASSLQVQETQYF
TGTGCCAGCAGCTTACAGGTCCAAGAGACCCAGTACTTC
>NA|13|TRBJ2-5|TRBV7-2|NA
CASSSSGKETQYF
TGTGCCAGCAGCAGTAGCGGAAAAGAGACCCAGTACTTC
>NA|15|TRBJ2-5|TRBV2|NA
CASSEHAREQETQYF
TGTGCCAGCAGTGAACACGCTAGGGAACAAGAGACCCAGTACTTC
>many|15|TRBJ1-3|TRBV6-1|NA
CASSAFVGSGNTIYF
TGTGCCAGCAGCGCCTTTGTGGGCTCTGGAAACACCATATATTTT
>many|13|TRBJ2-7|TRBV5-5|NA
CASSLGTDYEQYF
TGTGCCAGCAGCTTGGGGACAGACTACGAGCAGTACTTC
>many|15|TRBJ2-7|TRBV4-2|TRBD1
CASSQVTGGFDEQYF
TGTGCCAGCAGCCAAGTGACAGGGGGCTTCGACGAGCAGTACTTC